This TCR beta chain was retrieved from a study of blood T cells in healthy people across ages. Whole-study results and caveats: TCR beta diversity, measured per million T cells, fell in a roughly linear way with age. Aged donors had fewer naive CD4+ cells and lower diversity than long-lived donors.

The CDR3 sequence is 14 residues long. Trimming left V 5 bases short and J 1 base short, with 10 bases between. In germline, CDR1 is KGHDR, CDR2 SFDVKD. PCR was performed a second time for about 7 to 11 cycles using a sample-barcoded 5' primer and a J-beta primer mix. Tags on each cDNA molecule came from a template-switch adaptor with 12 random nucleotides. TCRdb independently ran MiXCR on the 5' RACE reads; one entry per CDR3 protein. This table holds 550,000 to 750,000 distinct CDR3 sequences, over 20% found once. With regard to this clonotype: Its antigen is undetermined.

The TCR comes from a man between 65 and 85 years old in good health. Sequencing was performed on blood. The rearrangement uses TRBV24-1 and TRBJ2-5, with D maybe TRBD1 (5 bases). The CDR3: CATSGAGLQETQYF. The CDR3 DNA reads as TGTGCCACCAGTGGGGCAGGGCTCCAAGAGACCCAGTACTTC.